These T cell receptor beta chains were read from a single sample in a study of cytomegalovirus exposure and HLA in healthy donors. Produced via immunoSEQ multiplex PCR; TCRdb's table is partial and in-frame only. The sample has around 100,000 clones; around 61% are singletons. Sequenced sample: PBMCs. All receptors come from a woman in her twenties or thirties in good health and CMV-seronegative. CDR3s leave out the opening cysteine and the closing phenylalanine or tryptophan. The order of the fields is V gene, J gene, CDR3 protein.

>TRBV28|TRBJ1-3
ASSLGQGSGNTIY
>TRBV7-2|TRBJ2-1
ASSPGLAEADWPYNEQF
>TRBV28|TRBJ2-7
ASSPAGGGSYEQY
>TRBV7-2|TRBJ2-6
ASSLQGVAGANVLT
>TRBV6-1|TRBJ1-1
ASSITGNTEAF
>TRBV7-3|TRBJ2-3
ASSLQTGPEDTQY
>TRBV30|TRBJ2-1
AWSRGLVGEQF
>TRBV4-1|TRBJ2-7
ASSQETGREQY
>TRBV6-5|TRBJ1-2
ASRTQGGNYGYT
>TRBV7-2|TRBJ2-7
ASSFLAGGPGEQY
>TRBV28|TRBJ1-3
ASSLRGSSGNTIY
>TRBV11-1|TRBJ2-1
ASSPTGGESYNEQF
>TRBV30|TRBJ1-5
AWSQDGLNQPQH
>TRBV28|TRBJ1-1
ASIRTENTEAF
>TRBV5-1|TRBJ2-1
ASSLDPGNNEQF
>TRBV5-1|TRBJ1-3
ASSPPTGERNTIY
>TRBV9|TRBJ2-5
ASSAGLARETQY
>TRBV6-1|TRBJ2-7
ASSPRGASYEQY
>TRBV10-3|TRBJ2-1
AIGTGTSGVYNEQF
>TRBV10-1|TRBJ1-4
ASRRQDGNEKLF
>TRBV7-9|TRBJ1-4
ASSLLGHPNEKLF
>TRBV5-6|TRBJ2-7
ASTLRGGVGEQY
>TRBV30|TRBJ1-5
AWSYRGNQPQH
>TRBV7-9|TRBJ2-5
ASSFITSGQETQY
>TRBV4-1|TRBJ2-1
ASSRGEGREVGEQF
>TRBV6-5|TRBJ2-5
ASSYRLARGETQY